A selection of T cell receptor beta chains follows, all from one sample in a study of CD8 T cells in Susac syndrome. A single record per CDR3 protein comes from TCRdb applying MiXCR to the immunoSEQ multiplex PCR reads. The table has some 190,000 distinct CDR3 sequences, less than 95% seen once. The source material was CD4+ T cells from PBMCs. The receptor set was obtained from a human donor with Susac syndrome. Both conserved end residues are part of each CDR3. A D gene is named only where the DNA matches it firmly. Rows give clone size only sometimes, using once, few, many, or a class for an expanded clone.

cdr3_aa,cdr3_nt,d_call,v_call,clone_size,j_call
CASSPGTSAYEQYF,TGTGCCAGCAGCCCCGGGACTTCAGCCTACGAGCAGTACTTC,NA,TRBV7-9,NA,TRBJ2-7
CSVGPGEQYF,TGCAGCGTGGGACCGGGAGAGCAGTACTTC,NA,TRBV29-1,NA,TRBJ2-7
CASSLSGSDQPQHF,TGCGCCAGCAGCTTGTCAGGCAGCGATCAGCCCCAGCATTTT,NA,TRBV5-1,NA,TRBJ1-5
CASSQDTQSIYEQYF,TGCGCCAGCAGCCAGGACACCCAGAGTATCTACGAGCAGTACTTC,NA,TRBV4-3,NA,TRBJ2-7
CASSYRARDSYEQYF,TGTGCCAGCAGTTACAGGGCCAGGGACTCCTACGAGCAGTACTTC,NA,TRBV6-5,NA,TRBJ2-7
CASSPDTYGYTF,TGTGCCAGCAGCCCGGACACTTATGGCTACACCTTC,NA,TRBV6-2/TRBV6-3,once,TRBJ1-2
CASSQATSGGSDTQYF,TGTGCCAGCAGCCAAGCAACTAGCGGGGGATCAGATACGCAGTATTTT,TRBD2,TRBV3-1,NA,TRBJ2-3
CASSPQGGEFSYEQYF,TGTGCCAGCAGCCCTCAGGGGGGTGAATTCTCCTACGAGCAGTACTTC,NA,TRBV9,NA,TRBJ2-7
CASSPQTGTEAFF,TGCGCCAGCAGTCCCCAGACGGGTACTGAAGCTTTCTTT,NA,TRBV5-1,NA,TRBJ1-1
CASSLGGPQNIQYF,TGTGCCAGCAGTTTGGGAGGGCCGCAAAACATTCAGTACTTC,TRBD2,TRBV28,NA,TRBJ2-4
CAWSTGRENTEAFF,TGTGCCTGGAGCACGGGACGGGAGAACACTGAAGCTTTCTTT,NA,TRBV30,NA,TRBJ1-1
CASRITGTGNEQYF,TGTGCCAGCAGGATCACCGGGACAGGGAACGAGCAGTACTTC,TRBD1,TRBV6-1,NA,TRBJ2-7
CASSRAGASLDEQFF,TGTGCCAGCAGCCGAGCGGGGGCGTCCTTGGATGAGCAGTTCTTC,TRBD2,TRBV6-2/TRBV6-3,NA,TRBJ2-1
CASRRGIEKLFF,TGTGCCAGCAGACGGGGGATCGAGAAACTGTTTTTT,NA,TRBV25-1,NA,TRBJ1-4
CASSPRLTLAKNIQYF,TGTGCCAGCAGCCCCAGGCTCACGTTAGCCAAAAACATTCAGTACTTC,NA,TRBV9,NA,TRBJ2-4
CASSQEWSETYGYTF,TGCGCCAGCAGCCAAGAGTGGTCAGAGACCTATGGCTACACCTTC,NA,TRBV4-3,NA,TRBJ1-2
CSVSSPGNTEAFF,TGCAGCGTTTCTTCCCCGGGGAACACTGAAGCTTTCTTT,NA,TRBV29-1,NA,TRBJ1-1